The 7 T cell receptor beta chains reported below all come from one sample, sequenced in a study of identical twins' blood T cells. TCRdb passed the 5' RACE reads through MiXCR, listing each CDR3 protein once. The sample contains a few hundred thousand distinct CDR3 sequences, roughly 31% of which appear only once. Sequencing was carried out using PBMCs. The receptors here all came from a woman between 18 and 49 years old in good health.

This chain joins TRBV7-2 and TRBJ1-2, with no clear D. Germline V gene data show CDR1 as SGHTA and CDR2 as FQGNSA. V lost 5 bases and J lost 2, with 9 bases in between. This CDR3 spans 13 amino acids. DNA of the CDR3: TGTGCCAGCAGCCGTCATTCGAACTATGGCTACACCTTC. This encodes CASSRHSNYGYTF.

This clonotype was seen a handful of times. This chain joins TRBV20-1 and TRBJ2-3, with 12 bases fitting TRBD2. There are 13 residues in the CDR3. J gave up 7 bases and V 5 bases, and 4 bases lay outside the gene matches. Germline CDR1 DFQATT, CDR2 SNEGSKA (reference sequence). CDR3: CSASRTSGNTQYF. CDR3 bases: TGCAGTGCTTCCCGGACTAGCGGGAATACGCAGTATTTT.

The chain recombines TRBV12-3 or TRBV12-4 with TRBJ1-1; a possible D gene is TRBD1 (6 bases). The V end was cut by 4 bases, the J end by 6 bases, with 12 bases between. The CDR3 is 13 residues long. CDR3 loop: CASSSGQQAEAFF. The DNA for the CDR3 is TGTGCCAGCAGTTCCGGACAGCAGGCTGAAGCTTTCTTT.

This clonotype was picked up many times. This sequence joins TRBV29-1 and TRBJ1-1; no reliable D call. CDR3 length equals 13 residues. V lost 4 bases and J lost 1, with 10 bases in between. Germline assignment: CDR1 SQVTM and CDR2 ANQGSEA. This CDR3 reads CSVGWTPNTEAFF. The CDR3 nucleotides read TGCAGCGTTGGTTGGACCCCGAACACTGAAGCTTTCTTT.

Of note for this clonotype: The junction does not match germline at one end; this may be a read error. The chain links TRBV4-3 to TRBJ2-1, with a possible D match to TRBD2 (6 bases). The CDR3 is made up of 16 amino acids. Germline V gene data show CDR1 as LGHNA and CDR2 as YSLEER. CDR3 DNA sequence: TGCGCCAACAGCCAAGATACGGGAGTGGGTTCCAATGAGCAGTTCTTC. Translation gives CANSQDTGVGSNEQFF.

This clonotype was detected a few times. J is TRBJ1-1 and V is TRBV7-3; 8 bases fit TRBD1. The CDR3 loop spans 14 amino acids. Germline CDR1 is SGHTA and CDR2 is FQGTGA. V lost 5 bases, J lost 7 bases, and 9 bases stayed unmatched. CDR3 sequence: CASSIFGQGGEAFF. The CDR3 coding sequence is TGTGCCAGCAGCATATTCGGACAGGGAGGTGAAGCTTTCTTT.

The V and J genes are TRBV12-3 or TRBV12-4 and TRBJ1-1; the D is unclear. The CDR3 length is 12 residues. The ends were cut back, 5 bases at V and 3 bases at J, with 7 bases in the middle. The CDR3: CASSTGYTEAFF. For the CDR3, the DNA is TGTGCCAGCAGTACGGGGTACACTGAAGCTTTCTTT.